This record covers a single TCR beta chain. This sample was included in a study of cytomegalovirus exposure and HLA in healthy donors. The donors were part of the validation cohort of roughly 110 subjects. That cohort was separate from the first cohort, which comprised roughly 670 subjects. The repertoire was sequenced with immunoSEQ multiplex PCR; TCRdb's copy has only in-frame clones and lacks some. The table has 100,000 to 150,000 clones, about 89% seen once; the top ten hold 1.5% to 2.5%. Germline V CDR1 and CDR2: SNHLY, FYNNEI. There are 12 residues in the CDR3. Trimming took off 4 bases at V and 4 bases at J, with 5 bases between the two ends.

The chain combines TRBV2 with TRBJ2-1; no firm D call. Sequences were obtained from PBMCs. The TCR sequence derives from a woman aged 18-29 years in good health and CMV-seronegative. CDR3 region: CASSVQYNEQFF. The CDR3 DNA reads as TGTGCCAGCAGTGTCCAGTACAATGAGCAGTTCTTC. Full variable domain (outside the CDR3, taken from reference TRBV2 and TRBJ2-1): EPEVTQTPSHQVTQMGQEVILRCVPISNHLYFYWYRQILGQKVEFLVSFYNNEISEKSEIFDDQFSVERPDGSNFTLKIRSTKLEDSAMYFCASSVQYNEQFFGPGTRLTVL.